A selection of T cell receptor beta chains follows, all from one sample in a study of T cell repertoires in cytomegalovirus infection. TCRdb itself ran the reads through MiXCR, one entry per CDR3 protein. The sample records some 240,000 distinct CDR3 sequences, approximately 17% being singletons. Sequences were obtained from CD8+ T cells from PBMCs. The receptor set was obtained from a human donor in good health (CMV status not recorded). Some clones in this sample may be carry-over from other donors' samples. Both conserved end residues are part of each CDR3. The D gene is left open where the match is weak. Only part of the rows carry a size: once, few, many, or a class if the clone is expanded.

abundance	d_gene	v_gene	j_gene	CDR3nt	CDR3aa
many	TRBD1	TRBV4-1	TRBJ2-6	TGCGCCAGCAGCCAGGGGACAGGGGCTGGGGCCAACGTCCTGACTTTC	CASSQGTGAGANVLTF
many	-	TRBV7-9	TRBJ2-1	TGTGCCAGCAGCTCACCTTCTGGGGGGCGCCGTTTTAATGAGCAGTTCTTC	CASSSPSGGRRFNEQFF
few	-	TRBV18	TRBJ1-4	TGTGCCAGCTCCCCCGGGGAGCTAGAAAAACTGTTTTTT	CASSPGELEKLFF
-	-	TRBV5-1	TRBJ2-3	TGCGCCAGCAGCTTGCTCCCAGGGGTGTCCCATACGCAGTATTTT	CASSLLPGVSHTQYF
-	TRBD2	TRBV7-9	TRBJ2-1	TGTGCCAGCAGCCCTTACGCGGGGGGGACCTACAATGAGCAGTTCTTC	CASSPYAGGTYNEQFF
few	-	TRBV20-1	TRBJ2-5	TGCAGTGCTCCTTACAGGGGGGGAGCCCAAGAGACCCAGTACTTC	CSAPYRGGAQETQYF
-	TRBD1	TRBV20-1	TRBJ2-5	TGCAGTGCTAGAGGCTGGACAGGGGGCATGGAGACCCAGTACTTC	CSARGWTGGMETQYF
few	TRBD1	TRBV20-1	TRBJ1-6	TGCAGTGCTGAAGAACGGGACAGGGAAAGGTATAATTCACCCCTCCACTTT	CSAEERDRERYNSPLHF
-	TRBD1	TRBV19	TRBJ1-2	TGTGCCAGCACTCCGGGACAGGGGTTTGGCTACACCTTC	CASTPGQGFGYTF
many	-	TRBV7-8	TRBJ2-1	TGTGCCAGCAGCCTTCAGGGTTACAATGAGCAGTTCTTC	CASSLQGYNEQFF
many	-	TRBV7-2	TRBJ1-5	TGTGCCAGCAGCTTATACTCGGATGCCCCCAATCAGCCCCAGCATTTT	CASSLYSDAPNQPQHF
-	TRBD1	TRBV9	TRBJ1-2	TGTGCCAGCAGCGTCGGGACAGGGGGATATGGCTACACCTTC	CASSVGTGGYGYTF
-	-	TRBV5-4	TRBJ1-6	TGTGCCAGCAGCTTCGATGCGACAAGTAATTCACCCCTCCACTTT	CASSFDATSNSPLHF
-	-	TRBV29-1	TRBJ2-2	TGCAGCGTTAGGGTCGCCGGGGAGCTGTTTTTT	CSVRVAGELFF
many	-	TRBV7-2	TRBJ2-3	TGTGCCAGCACCACCGGGGGAACACGCACAGATACGCAGTATTTT	CASTTGGTRTDTQYF
-	-	TRBV29-1	TRBJ2-3	TGCAGCGTTGTGAGCTGGGAACAAAGCACAGATACGCAGTATTTT	CSVVSWEQSTDTQYF
many	-	TRBV7-2	TRBJ1-5	TGTGCCAGCAGCTTAGAGTCGGCTTGGAGCAATCAGCCCCAGCATTTT	CASSLESAWSNQPQHF
-	-	TRBV3-1	TRBJ2-3	TGTGCCAGCAGCCAAACCGGGACCGCGACCGCAGATACGCAGTATTTT	CASSQTGTATADTQYF
few	TRBD2	TRBV4-2	TRBJ2-5	TGTGCCAGCAGCCAAGATCATGCGGGGGGGCCGGCAGAGACCCAGTACTTC	CASSQDHAGGPAETQYF
-	-	TRBV19	TRBJ2-1	TGTGCCATCAAAGGGAGGGGGCTAAATGAGCAGTTCTTC	CAIKGRGLNEQFF
many	-	TRBV28	TRBJ1-4	TGTGCCAGCAGCTGGGACCTAACTAATGAAAAACTGTTTTTT	CASSWDLTNEKLFF
-	TRBD1	TRBV11-2	TRBJ1-1	TGTGCCAGCAGCGAAACTCCAGGGGGTGGCACTGAAGCTTTCTTT	CASSETPGGGTEAFF
-	TRBD1	TRBV28	TRBJ2-3	TGTGCCAGCAGTCCCGACAGGGTCGCAGATACGCAGTATTTT	CASSPDRVADTQYF
few	TRBD2	TRBV19	TRBJ2-1	TGTGCCAGTAGTATGGGACTAGCTGCCAATGAGCAGTTCTTC	CASSMGLAANEQFF
few	-	TRBV2	TRBJ1-1	TGTGCCAACCCGAATAGGGGGACTGAAGCTTTCTTT	CANPNRGTEAFF
-	-	TRBV27	TRBJ2-2	TGTGCCAGCAGTCCAACAGGGTACCCCGGGGAGCTGTTTTTT	CASSPTGYPGELFF
few	-	TRBV20-1	TRBJ1-4	TGCAGTGCTGCGGGACGATGGGGTGAAAAACTGTTTTTT	CSAAGRWGEKLFF
many	-	TRBV7-2	TRBJ2-3	TGTGCCAGCAGCTTAGTTGCGGATTCCACAGATACGCAGTATTTT	CASSLVADSTDTQYF
many	TRBD2	TRBV7-2	TRBJ2-5	TGTGCCAGCAGCCACAAGCGGGACTCTCTTCGGCAAGAGACCCAGTACTTC	CASSHKRDSLRQETQYF
-	-	TRBV7-9	TRBJ2-5	TGTGCCAGCAGCCCGTGGTCAGACTACCAAGAGACCCAGTACTTC	CASSPWSDYQETQYF
few	-	TRBV5-1	TRBJ1-1	TGCGCCAGCAGCTTGGACCCCACGGCGGGAACTGAAGCTTTCTTT	CASSLDPTAGTEAFF
many	TRBD1	TRBV12-5	TRBJ1-1	TGTGCTAGTGGTTTGTCAACAGGGGAAGTCTCTGAAGCTTTCTTT	CASGLSTGEVSEAFF
few	TRBD1	TRBV28	TRBJ2-7	TGTGCCAGCAGTTTAATTTTGGGACAGGGGGCGAGTTCCTACGAGCAGTACTTC	CASSLILGQGASSYEQYF
few	-	TRBV12-3/TRBV12-4	TRBJ1-6	TGTGCCAGCAGTCCCCAGACAGAAGTTGGTTCACCCCTCCACTTT	CASSPQTEVGSPLHF
few	TRBD1	TRBV11-2	TRBJ2-7	TGTGCCAGCAGCTTAAGCCCCTGGGACAGGACCCTATACTACGAGCAGTACTTC	CASSLSPWDRTLYYEQYF
few	-	TRBV2	TRBJ2-4	TGTGCCAGCAGTCAGGGGATAACCAAAAACATTCAGTACTTC	CASSQGITKNIQYF
-	-	TRBV6-2/TRBV6-3	TRBJ2-7	TGTGCCAGCAGTTACGCGGGGCCCACCTACGAGCAGTACTTC	CASSYAGPTYEQYF
few	-	TRBV13	TRBJ2-7	TGTGCCAGCAGCTTATCGGGCCTAGGGTCAGACGAGCAGTACTTC	CASSLSGLGSDEQYF
many	-	TRBV5-1	TRBJ1-1	TGCGCCAGCACCTCCAGCACCATGAACACTGAAGCTTTCTTT	CASTSSTMNTEAFF
many	-	TRBV7-8	TRBJ2-3	TGTGCCAGCAGCTACGAGACAGATACGCAGTATTTT	CASSYETDTQYF
few	TRBD1	TRBV6-2/TRBV6-3	TRBJ1-1	TGTGTCAGCAGTTGGGGACAGACGAACACTGAAGCTTTCTTT	CVSSWGQTNTEAFF
-	TRBD2	TRBV4-1	TRBJ2-1	TGCGCCAGCAGCCCGGGCGGGGGGGCCATCAATGAGCAGTTCTTC	CASSPGGGAINEQFF
-	-	TRBV20-1	TRBJ2-7	TGCAGTGCTAGAGATATACAGGGATTCAGCGACGAGCAGTACTTC	CSARDIQGFSDEQYF
many	-	TRBV20-1	TRBJ1-5	TGCAGTGCTAGAGAGGAGACAACTCGCAATCAGCCCCAGCATTTT	CSAREETTRNQPQHF
many	TRBD1	TRBV2	TRBJ1-1	TGTGCCAGCAGTCGGACAGGGGAAGCTTTCTTT	CASSRTGEAFF
many	-	TRBV27	TRBJ2-7	TGTGCCAGCAGTATTGGCCGGGCCATGGAGCAGTACTTC	CASSIGRAMEQYF
-	TRBD1	TRBV10-3	TRBJ2-3	TGTGCCATCAGTGAGGAGACAGGGTCAATCCTAACAGATACGCAGTATTTT	CAISEETGSILTDTQYF
-	-	TRBV6-1	TRBJ2-1	TGTGCCAGCAGTGATAGCGCTTCTAAGGAGGAGCAGTTCTTC	CASSDSASKEEQFF
-	-	TRBV20-1	TRBJ1-1	TGCAGTGCTAGAGATCAACCTGAAGCTTTCTTT	CSARDQPEAFF
many	TRBD1	TRBV9	TRBJ2-2	TGTGCCAGCAGCGCTTTGGGACAGACGAACACCGGGGAGCTGTTTTTT	CASSALGQTNTGELFF
-	TRBD2	TRBV28	TRBJ2-1	TGTGCCAGCAGTCCTTCGGTAGCGGGGTTAATTAATGAGCAGTTCTTC	CASSPSVAGLINEQFF
-	-	TRBV6-8	TRBJ1-3	TGTGCCAGCAGGACAGCACCCTCTGGAAACACCATATATTTT	CASRTAPSGNTIYF
many	-	TRBV6-1	TRBJ2-1	TGTGCCAGCAGTGCCACTTTTGAGCGGGCCTACAATGAGCAGTTCTTC	CASSATFERAYNEQFF
-	-	TRBV6-1	TRBJ2-1	TGTGCCAGCAGTGCGGACTTTTCCTCCTACAATGAGCAGTTCTTC	CASSADFSSYNEQFF
-	-	TRBV20-1	TRBJ2-7	TGCAGTGCTAGAGGCGGTTCCTACGAGCAGTACTTC	CSARGGSYEQYF
-	-	TRBV12-3/TRBV12-4	TRBJ1-4	TGTGCCAGTAGAATAGGGCTCAATGAAAAACTGTTTTTT	CASRIGLNEKLFF
-	-	TRBV7-6	TRBJ2-1	TGTGCCAGCAGCTTAGATTGGGGTAGTGTCGACAATGAGCAGTTCTTC	CASSLDWGSVDNEQFF